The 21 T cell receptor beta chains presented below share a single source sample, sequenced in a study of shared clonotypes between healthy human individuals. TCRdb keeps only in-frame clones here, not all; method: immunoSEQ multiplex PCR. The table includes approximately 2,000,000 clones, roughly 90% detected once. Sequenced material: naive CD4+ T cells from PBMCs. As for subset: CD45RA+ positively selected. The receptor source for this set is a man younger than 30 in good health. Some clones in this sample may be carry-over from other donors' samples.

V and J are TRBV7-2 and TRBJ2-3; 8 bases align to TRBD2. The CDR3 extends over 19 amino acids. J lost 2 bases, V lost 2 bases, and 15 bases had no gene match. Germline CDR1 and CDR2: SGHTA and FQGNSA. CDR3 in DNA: TGTGCCAGCAGCTTACGAAGCGGGAGTCAAGAACCTCCCACAGATACGCAGTATTTT. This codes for CASSLRSGSQEPPTDTQYF. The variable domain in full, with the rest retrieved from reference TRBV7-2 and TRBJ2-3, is GAGVSQSPSNKVTEKGKDVELRCDPISGHTALYWYRQSLGQGLEFLIYFQGNSAPDKSGLPSDRFSAERTGGSVSTLTIQRTQQEDSAVYLCASSLRSGSQEPPTDTQYFGPGTRLTVL.

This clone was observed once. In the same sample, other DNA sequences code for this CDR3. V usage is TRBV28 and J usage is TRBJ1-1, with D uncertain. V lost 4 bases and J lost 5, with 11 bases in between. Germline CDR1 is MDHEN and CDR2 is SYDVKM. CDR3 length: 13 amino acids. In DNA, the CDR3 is TGTGCCAGCAGTTCCCCTTCCAGTACTGAAGCTTTCTTT. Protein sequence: CASSSPSSTEAFF.

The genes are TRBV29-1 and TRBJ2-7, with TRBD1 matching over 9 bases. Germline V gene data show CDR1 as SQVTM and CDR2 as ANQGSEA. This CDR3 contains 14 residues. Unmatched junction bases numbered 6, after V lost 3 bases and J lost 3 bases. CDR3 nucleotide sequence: TGCAGCGTTGAGACGGGACAGGGTCGCTACGAGCAGTACTTC. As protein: CSVETGQGRYEQYF.

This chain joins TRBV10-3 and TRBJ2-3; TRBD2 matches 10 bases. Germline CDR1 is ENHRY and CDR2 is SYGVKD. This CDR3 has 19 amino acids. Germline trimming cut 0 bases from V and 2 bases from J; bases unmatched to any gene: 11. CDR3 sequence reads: CAISESWGASGSFTDTQYF. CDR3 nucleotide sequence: TGTGCCATCAGTGAGTCGTGGGGGGCTAGCGGGAGTTTCACAGATACGCAGTATTTT.

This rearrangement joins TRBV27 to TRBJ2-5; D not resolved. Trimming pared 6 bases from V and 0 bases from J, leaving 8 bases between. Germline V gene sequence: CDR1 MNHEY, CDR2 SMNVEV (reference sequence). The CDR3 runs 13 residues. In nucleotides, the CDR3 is TGTGCCAGCAGAACCCCGTACCAAGAGACCCAGTACTTC. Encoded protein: CASRTPYQETQYF.

For the CDR3, the DNA is TGTGCCAGCAGCAGCAGACAGGGGGCCAATTCACCCCTCCACTTT. Its protein product is CASSSRQGANSPLHF. This sequence joins TRBV5-4 and TRBJ1-6, with 10 bases that match TRBD1. V shed 4 bases, J shed 7 bases, and the junction held 5 bases outside the gene matches. The germline V gene has CDR1 SGHNT and CDR2 YYREEE (reference sequence). This CDR3 has 15 residues.

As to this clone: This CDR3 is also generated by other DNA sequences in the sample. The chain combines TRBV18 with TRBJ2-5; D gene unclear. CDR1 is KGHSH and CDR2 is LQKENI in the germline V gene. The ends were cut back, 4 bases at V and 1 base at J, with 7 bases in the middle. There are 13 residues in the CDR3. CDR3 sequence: CASSLRGQETQYF. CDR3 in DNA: TGTGCCAGCTCACTCCGAGGCCAAGAGACCCAGTACTTC.

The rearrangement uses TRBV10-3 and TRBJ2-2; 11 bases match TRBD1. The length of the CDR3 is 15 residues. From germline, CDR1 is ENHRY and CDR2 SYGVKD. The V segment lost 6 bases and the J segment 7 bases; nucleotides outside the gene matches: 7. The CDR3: CAIRGDRGRFGELFF. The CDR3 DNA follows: TGTGCCATCAGGGGGGACAGGGGGAGATTCGGGGAGCTGTTTTTT.

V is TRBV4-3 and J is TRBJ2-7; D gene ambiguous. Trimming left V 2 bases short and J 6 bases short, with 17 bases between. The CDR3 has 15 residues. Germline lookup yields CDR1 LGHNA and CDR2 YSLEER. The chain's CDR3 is CASSQSLLLPSEQYF. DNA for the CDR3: TGCGCCAGCAGCCAAAGTCTCCTCCTACCCTCCGAGCAGTACTTC.

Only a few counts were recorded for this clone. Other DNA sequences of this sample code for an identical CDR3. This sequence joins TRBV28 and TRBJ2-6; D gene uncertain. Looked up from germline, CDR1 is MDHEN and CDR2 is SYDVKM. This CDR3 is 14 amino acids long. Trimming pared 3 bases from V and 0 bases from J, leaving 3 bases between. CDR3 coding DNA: TGTGCCAGCAGTTTCCGCTCTGGGGCCAACGTCCTGACTTTC. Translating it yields CASSFRSGANVLTF.

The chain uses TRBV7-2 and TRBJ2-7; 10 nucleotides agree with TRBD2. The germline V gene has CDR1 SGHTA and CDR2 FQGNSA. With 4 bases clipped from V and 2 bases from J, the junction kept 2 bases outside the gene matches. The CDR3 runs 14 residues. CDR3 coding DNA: TGTGCCAGCAGCTCTAGCGGGAGTCCCTACGAGCAGTACTTC. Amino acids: CASSSSGSPYEQYF.

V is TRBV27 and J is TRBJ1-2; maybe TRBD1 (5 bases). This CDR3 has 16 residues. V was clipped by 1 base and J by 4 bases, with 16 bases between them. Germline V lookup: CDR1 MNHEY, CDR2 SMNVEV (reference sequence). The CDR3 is CASSLWGSTLFYGYTF. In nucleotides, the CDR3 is TGTGCCAGCAGTTTATGGGGCAGTACACTTTTCTATGGCTACACCTTC.

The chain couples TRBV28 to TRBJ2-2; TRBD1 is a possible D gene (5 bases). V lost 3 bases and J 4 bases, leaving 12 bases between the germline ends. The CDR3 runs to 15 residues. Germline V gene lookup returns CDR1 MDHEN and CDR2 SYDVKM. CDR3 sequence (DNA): TGTGCCAGCAGTTTGGGTTATCAGGGCACCGGGGAGCTGTTTTTT. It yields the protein CASSLGYQGTGELFF.

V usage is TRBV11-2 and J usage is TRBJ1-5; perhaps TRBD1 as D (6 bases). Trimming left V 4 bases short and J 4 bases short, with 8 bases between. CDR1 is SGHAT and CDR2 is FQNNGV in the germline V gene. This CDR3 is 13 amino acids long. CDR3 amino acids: CASSSGQNQPQHF. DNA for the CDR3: TGTGCCAGCAGCTCCGGACAGAATCAGCCCCAGCATTTT.

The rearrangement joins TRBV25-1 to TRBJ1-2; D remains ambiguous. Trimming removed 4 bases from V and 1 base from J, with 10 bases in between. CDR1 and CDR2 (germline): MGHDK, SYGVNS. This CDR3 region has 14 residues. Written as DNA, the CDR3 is TGTGCCAGCAGTGCGGGGATCCGTAACTATGGCTACACCTTC. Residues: CASSAGIRNYGYTF.

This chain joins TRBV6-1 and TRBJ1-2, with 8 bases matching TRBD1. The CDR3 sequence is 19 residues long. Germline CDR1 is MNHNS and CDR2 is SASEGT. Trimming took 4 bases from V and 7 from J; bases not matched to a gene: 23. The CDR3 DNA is TGTGCCAGCAGTGTTACGTTTCAGGGGGCGAGGGGGAGGCGAGCTGGCTACACCTTC. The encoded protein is CASSVTFQGARGRRAGYTF.

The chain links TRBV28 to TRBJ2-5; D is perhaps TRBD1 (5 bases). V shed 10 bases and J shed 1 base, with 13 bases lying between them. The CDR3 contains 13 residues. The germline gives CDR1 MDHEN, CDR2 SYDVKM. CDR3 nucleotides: TGTGCCACCCGCTGGGGCGGCCAAGAGACCCAGTACTTC. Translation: CATRWGGQETQYF.

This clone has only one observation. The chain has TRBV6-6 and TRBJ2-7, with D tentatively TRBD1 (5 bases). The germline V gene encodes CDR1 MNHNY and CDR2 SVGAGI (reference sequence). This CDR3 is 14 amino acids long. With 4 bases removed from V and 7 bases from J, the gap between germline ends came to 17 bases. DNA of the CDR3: TGTGCCAGCAGTTTCAGGGTTGCGTCGTCTGAGCAGTACTTC. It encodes CASSFRVASSEQYF.

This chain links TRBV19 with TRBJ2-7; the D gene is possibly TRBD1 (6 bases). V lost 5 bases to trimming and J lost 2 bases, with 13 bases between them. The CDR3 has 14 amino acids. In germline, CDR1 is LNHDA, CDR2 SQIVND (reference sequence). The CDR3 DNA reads TGTGCCAGTAGTGCCCGGGACACAACCTACGAGCAGTACTTC. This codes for CASSARDTTYEQYF.

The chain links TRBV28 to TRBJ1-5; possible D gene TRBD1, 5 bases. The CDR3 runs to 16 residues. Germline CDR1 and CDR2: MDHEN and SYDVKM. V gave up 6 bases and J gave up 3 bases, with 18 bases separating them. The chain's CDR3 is CASRSRRARANQPQHF. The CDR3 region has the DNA TGTGCCAGCAGATCCCGGCGGGCCAGGGCCAATCAGCCCCAGCATTTT.

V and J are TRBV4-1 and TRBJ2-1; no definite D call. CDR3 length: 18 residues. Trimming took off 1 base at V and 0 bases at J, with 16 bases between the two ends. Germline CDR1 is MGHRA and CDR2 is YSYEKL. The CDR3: CASSQVPFLVSSYNEQFF. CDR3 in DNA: TGCGCCAGCAGCCAAGTGCCTTTCCTGGTTAGCTCCTACAATGAGCAGTTCTTC.